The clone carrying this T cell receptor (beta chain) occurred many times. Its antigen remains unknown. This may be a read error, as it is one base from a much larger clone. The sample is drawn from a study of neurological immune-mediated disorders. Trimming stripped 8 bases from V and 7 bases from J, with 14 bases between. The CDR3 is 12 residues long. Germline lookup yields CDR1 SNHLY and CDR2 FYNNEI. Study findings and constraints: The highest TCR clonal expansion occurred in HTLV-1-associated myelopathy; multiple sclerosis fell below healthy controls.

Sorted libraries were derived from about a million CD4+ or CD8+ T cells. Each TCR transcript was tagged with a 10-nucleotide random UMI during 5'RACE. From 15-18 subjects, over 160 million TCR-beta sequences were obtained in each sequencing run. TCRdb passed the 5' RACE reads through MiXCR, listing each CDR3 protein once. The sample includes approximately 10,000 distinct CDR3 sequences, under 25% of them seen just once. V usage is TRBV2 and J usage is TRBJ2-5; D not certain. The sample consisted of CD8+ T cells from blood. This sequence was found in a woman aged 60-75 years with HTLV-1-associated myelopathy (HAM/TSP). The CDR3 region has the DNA TGTGCCAGCTGCGGCATAGAAGCGACCCAGTACTTC. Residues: CASCGIEATQYF.